This TCR beta chain comes out of a study of blood T cell repertoires in COVID-19. This table comes from immunoSEQ multiplex PCR, and its TCRdb copy is limited to in-frame clones, with some not included. The sample has a few hundred thousand clones, 89% seen once; the top ten hold around 12%. V lost 5 bases to trimming and J lost 2 bases, with 11 bases between them. Germline loops: CDR1 SGHAT, CDR2 FQDESV (reference sequence). The CDR3 consists of 14 residues. Input material: peripheral blood. This rearrangement joins TRBV11-1 to TRBJ2-3; D uncertain. This TCR derives from a woman between 55 and 75 years old with acute or convalescent COVID-19. In DNA, the CDR3 is TGTGCCAGCAGCGAAAGCGTGTACACAGATACGCAGTATTTT. It translates to CASSESVYTDTQYF.